This TCR beta chain was captured by sequencing in a study of T cell responses to AZD1222 COVID-19 vaccine. Trimming took 3 bases from V and 2 from J, leaving 14 bases between them. This CDR3 is 15 amino acids long. Per germline, CDR1 KGHSH and CDR2 LQKENI. Study observations and caveats: Clonal diversity may have been underestimated in mostly white British donors. Dominant CD4 TCR responses targeted spike regions 160-218 and 743-854. Repertoire samples came only from after the peak T cell response.

Libraries were prepared by immunoSEQ multiplex PCR; TCRdb keeps only in-frame clonotypes and omits some of them. The data hold 100,000 to 120,000 clones, with more than 70% observed a single time. About this clone: What it binds is not known.

Samples with a second dose at about 4 or about 12 weeks were pooled together. The genes are TRBV18 and TRBJ2-7; D gene unclear. The sequencing used peripheral blood, collected 28 days after the second AZD1222 dose. This clonotype was sampled from an adult who received the AZD1222 COVID-19 vaccine. CDR3 DNA sequence: TGTGCCAGCTCACCGAGCCCAAAGTCTGCCTACGAGCAGTACTTC. The encoded protein is CASSPSPKSAYEQYF.